These T cell receptor beta chains were read from a single sample in a study of regulatory T cells in long-lasting Graves disease. A single record per CDR3 protein comes from TCRdb applying MiXCR to the multiplex PCR reads. The data contain around 420,000 distinct CDR3 sequences, about 15% of them singletons. This sample also belongs to another study, concerning T cells in Graves' hyperthyroidism and ophthalmopathy.

The specimen was peripheral blood mononuclear cells (PBMCs), collected at new diagnosis, from a patient treated with antithyroid drugs. The source is a woman aged 40 to 50 with Graves disease. The CDR3 runs from the conserved cysteine through the conserved F or W. The D gene is left open where the match is weak.

J,V,length,D,CDR3
TRBJ2-1,TRBV5-1,15,NA,CASSIGTTGHNEQFF
TRBJ2-1,TRBV30,14,TRBD1,CAWLTDRGHDEQFF
TRBJ1-5,TRBV27,14,NA,CASSPGAPNQPQHF
TRBJ1-1,TRBV12-3/TRBV12-4,17,TRBD1,CASSLDPGQAYNTEAFF
TRBJ2-1,TRBV20-1,15,NA,CSAPRRGVGSNEQFF
TRBJ2-7,TRBV3-1,18,TRBD2,CASSQEASGTLLAYEQYF
TRBJ2-1,TRBV7-3,15,TRBD2,CASSLTGGTYNEQFF
TRBJ2-1,TRBV24-1,12,NA,CATSDEGNEQFF
TRBJ1-5,TRBV7-2,13,NA,CASSQGPRQPQHF
TRBJ2-7,TRBV5-6,14,NA,CASSLGQQTYEQYF
TRBJ2-1,TRBV14,15,TRBD2,CASSQRLAAYNEQFF
TRBJ2-5,TRBV7-2,20,TRBD2,CASSLGRGLASGRAKETQYF
TRBJ2-7,TRBV7-6,15,TRBD1,CASSLGGQVQYEQYF
TRBJ2-1,TRBV3-1,13,NA,CASSQVRHLEQFF
TRBJ2-1,TRBV20-1,14,NA,CSALTGETYNEQFF
TRBJ2-7,TRBV29-1,14,NA,CSVEVSGATYEQYF
TRBJ2-1,TRBV27,14,NA,CASSRGDGYNEQFF
TRBJ1-2,TRBV19,14,NA,CASSIDGPRGGYTF
TRBJ1-3,TRBV3-1,15,NA,CASSLHDTSGNTIYF
TRBJ1-6,TRBV10-3,13,NA,CAITPGRDSPLHF
TRBJ2-7,TRBV25-1,16,TRBD2,CASSESVAGGPFEQYF
TRBJ1-5,TRBV28,16,NA,CASSLNTGKGNQPQHF
TRBJ2-3,TRBV7-9,13,TRBD1,CASRRDSSDTQYF
NA,TRBV7-8,14,TRBD2,CASSLLAGWGEQFF
TRBJ2-1,TRBV7-9,16,TRBD2,CASSSGPSGSYNEQFF
TRBJ2-3,TRBV2,13,NA,CASSGGGTDTQYF
TRBJ2-2,TRBV20-1,14,TRBD1,CSAAGQGETGELFF
TRBJ2-5,TRBV5-1,15,NA,CASSQNRGGGETQYF
TRBJ2-1,TRBV15,20,TRBD2,CATSRAPGLAVESSYNEQFF
TRBJ1-5,TRBV12-3/TRBV12-4,14,NA,CASSWEEGDQPQHF
TRBJ2-1,TRBV30,13,NA,CAWSGFSEGEQFF
TRBJ1-1,TRBV4-1,13,NA,CASSQGENTEAFF
TRBJ1-1,TRBV12-3/TRBV12-4,17,NA,CASSYRGPNGGNTEAFF
TRBJ2-3,TRBV27,16,NA,CASSVALGDLTDTQYF
TRBJ2-1,TRBV28,15,NA,CASSSVGLSYNEQFF
TRBJ2-3,TRBV5-1,15,TRBD1,CASSLTRGLADTQYF
TRBJ2-7,TRBV2,17,TRBD2,CASSATRGRAGVREQYF
TRBJ2-3,TRBV24-1,18,TRBD2,CATSDPAGRETSTDTQYF
TRBJ1-1,TRBV7-9,11,NA,CASSLGVEAFF
TRBJ1-2,TRBV4-3,15,TRBD1,CASSQETQGAHGYTF
TRBJ2-3,TRBV20-1,13,NA,CSARGLNTDTQYF
TRBJ2-3,TRBV28,19,TRBD2,CASSHPAFQRTSRSDTQYF
TRBJ2-5,TRBV7-3,15,NA,CASSAGLGGGETQYF
TRBJ2-3,TRBV10-3,20,TRBD2,CAISDLIAGGHHSTTDTQYF
TRBJ1-2,TRBV7-8,13,TRBD1,CASSPTGIYGYTF
TRBJ1-5,TRBV7-2,13,NA,CASSLDTHQPQHF
TRBJ1-5,TRBV9,15,NA,CASSVEGDEYQPQHF
TRBJ2-1,TRBV5-1,16,NA,CASSLGLPSSYNEQFF
TRBJ2-2,TRBV6-4,18,NA,CASSEALLGGANTGELFF
TRBJ2-3,TRBV25-1,18,TRBD2,CASSESPTSGPPTDTQYF
TRBJ1-1,TRBV12-3/TRBV12-4,16,TRBD1,CASSLPGQGRGTEAFF